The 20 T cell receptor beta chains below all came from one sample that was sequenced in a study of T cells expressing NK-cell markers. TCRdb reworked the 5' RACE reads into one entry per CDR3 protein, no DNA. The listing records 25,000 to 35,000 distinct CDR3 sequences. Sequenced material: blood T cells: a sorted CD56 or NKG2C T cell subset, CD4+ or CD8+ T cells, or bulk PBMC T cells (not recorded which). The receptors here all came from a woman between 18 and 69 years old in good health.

The CDR3 loop reads CASSLGEHNYGYTF. The chain combines TRBV5-6 with TRBJ1-2. The CDR3 is 14 residues long. Germline loops: CDR1 SGHDT, CDR2 YYEEEE.

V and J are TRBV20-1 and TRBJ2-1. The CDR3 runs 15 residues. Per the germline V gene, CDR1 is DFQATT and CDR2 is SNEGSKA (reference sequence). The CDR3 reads CSARDQGGLYNEQFF.

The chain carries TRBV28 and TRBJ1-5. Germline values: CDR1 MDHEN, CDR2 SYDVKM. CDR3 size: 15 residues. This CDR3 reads CASSLLRVSNQPQHF.

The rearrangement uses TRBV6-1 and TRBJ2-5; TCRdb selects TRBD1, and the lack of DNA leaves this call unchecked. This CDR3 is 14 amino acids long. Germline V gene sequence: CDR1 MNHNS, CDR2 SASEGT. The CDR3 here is CASSEGQGLETQYF.

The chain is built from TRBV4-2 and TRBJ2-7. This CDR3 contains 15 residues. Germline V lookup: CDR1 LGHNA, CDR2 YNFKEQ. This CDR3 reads CASSQGITSSYEQYF.

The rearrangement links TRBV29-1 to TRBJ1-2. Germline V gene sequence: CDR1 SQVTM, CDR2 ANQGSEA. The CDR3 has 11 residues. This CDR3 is CSVSDNYGYTF.

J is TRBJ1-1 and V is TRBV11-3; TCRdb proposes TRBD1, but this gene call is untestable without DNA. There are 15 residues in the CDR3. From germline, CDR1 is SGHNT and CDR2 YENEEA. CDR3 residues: CASSLPEGAGPEAFF.

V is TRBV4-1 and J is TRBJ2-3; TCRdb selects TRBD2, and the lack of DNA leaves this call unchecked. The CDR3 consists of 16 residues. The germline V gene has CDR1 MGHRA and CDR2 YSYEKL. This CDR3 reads CASSQGLAGGTDTQYF.

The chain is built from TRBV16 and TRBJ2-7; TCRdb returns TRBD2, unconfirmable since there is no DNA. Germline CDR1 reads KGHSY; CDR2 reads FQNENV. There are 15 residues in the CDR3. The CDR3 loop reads CASSHGKWESYEQYF.

The CDR3 loop is CASSPQTASTDTQYF. J is TRBJ2-3 and V is TRBV5-1. CDR1 SGHRS and CDR2 YFSETQ come from the germline V gene. This CDR3 has 15 residues.

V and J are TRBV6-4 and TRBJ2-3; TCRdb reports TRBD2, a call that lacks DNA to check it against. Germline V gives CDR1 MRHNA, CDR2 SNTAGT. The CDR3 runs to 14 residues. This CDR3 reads CASSSGRDTDTQYF.

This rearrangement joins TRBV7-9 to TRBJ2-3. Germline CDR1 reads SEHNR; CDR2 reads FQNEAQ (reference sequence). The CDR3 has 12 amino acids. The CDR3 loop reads CASSAGTDTQYF.

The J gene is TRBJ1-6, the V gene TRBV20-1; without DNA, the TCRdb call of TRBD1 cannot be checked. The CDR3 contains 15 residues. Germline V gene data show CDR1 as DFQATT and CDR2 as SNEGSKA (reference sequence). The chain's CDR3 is CSAINEGGGSSPLHF.

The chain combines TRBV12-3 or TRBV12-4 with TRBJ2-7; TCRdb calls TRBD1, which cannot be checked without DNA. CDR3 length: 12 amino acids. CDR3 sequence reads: CASSPGVHEQYF.

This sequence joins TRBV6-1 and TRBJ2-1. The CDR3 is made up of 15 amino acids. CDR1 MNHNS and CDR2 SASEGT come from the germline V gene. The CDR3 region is CASSEVGSSYNEQFF.

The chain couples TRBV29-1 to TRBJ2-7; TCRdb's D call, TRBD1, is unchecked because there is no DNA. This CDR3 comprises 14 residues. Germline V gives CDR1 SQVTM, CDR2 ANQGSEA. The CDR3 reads CSVVWWDLDSEQYF.

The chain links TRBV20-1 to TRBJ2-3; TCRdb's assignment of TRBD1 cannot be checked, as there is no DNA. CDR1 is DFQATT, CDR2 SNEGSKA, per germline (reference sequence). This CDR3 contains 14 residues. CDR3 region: CSARKRGPTDTQYF.

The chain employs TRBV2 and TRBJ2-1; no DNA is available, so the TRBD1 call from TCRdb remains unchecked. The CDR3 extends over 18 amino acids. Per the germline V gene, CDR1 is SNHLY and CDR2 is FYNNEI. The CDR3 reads CASSEASLGQGFYNEQFF.

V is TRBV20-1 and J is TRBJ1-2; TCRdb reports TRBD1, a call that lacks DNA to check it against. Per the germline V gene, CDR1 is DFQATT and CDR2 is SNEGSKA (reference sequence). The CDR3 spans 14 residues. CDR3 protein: CSARDQGARSGYTF.

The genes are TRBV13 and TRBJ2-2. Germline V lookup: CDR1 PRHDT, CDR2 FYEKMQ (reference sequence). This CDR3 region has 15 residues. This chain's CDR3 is CASSFETANTGELFF.